What follows are 27 T cell receptor beta chains derived from one specimen sequenced in a study of blood T cell repertoires in COVID-19. Some clones are missing from TCRdb's copy, which holds only in-frame ones; the method was immunoSEQ multiplex PCR. The table has about 120,000 clones, 65% to 85% seen once. The sample was peripheral blood. The receptors shown here come from a man aged 25 to 40 with COVID-19, enrolled during active disease.

This CDR3 is CSARAQETQYF. CDR3 sequence (DNA): TGCAGCGCCCGCGCGCAAGAGACCCAGTACTTC. V and J are TRBV29-1 and TRBJ2-5; D gene ambiguous. V was pared by 7 bases and J by 2 bases, with 8 bases between. Per the germline V gene, CDR1 is SQVTM and CDR2 is ANQGSEA. The CDR3 runs to 11 residues. Based on the CDR3 plus reference TRBV29-1 and TRBJ2-5, the full variable domain is SAVISQKPSRDICQRGTSLTIQCQVDSQVTMMFWYRQQPGQSLTLIATANQGSEATYESGFVIDKFPISRPNLTFSTLTVSNMSPEDSSIYLCSARAQETQYFGPGTRLLVL.

V gene TRBV11-2 combines with J gene TRBJ1-4; TRBD1 might be the D (6 bases). Per the germline V gene, CDR1 is SGHAT and CDR2 is FQNNGV. Trimming took off 4 bases at V and 8 bases at J, with 20 bases between the two ends. The CDR3 runs 16 residues. The chain's CDR3 is CASSSLRDGGREKLFF. CDR3 nucleotide sequence: TGTGCCAGCAGCTCACTTAGGGACGGGGGGCGAGAAAAACTGTTTTTT.

V gene TRBV19 combines with J gene TRBJ1-2; D possibly corresponds to TRBD1 (6 bases). CDR1 and CDR2 from the germline V gene are LNHDA and SQIVND (reference sequence). V was pared by 0 bases and J by 4 bases, with 12 bases between. The CDR3 runs to 15 residues. The CDR3 here is CASSIDLGGSYGYTF. The CDR3 DNA reads as TGTGCCAGTAGTATAGATCTTGGGGGCAGCTATGGCTACACCTTC.

The J gene is TRBJ1-6, the V gene TRBV9; TRBD1 matches 7 bases. V lost 3 bases, J lost 5 bases, and 2 bases stayed unmatched. There are 14 residues in the CDR3. Germline V gene data show CDR1 as SGDLS and CDR2 as YYNGEE. The CDR3 protein is CASSDGTDNSPLHF. In DNA, the CDR3 is TGTGCCAGCAGCGACGGGACAGATAATTCACCCCTCCACTTT.

V is TRBV9 and J is TRBJ2-1; 10 bases align to TRBD1. Germline assignment: CDR1 SGDLS and CDR2 YYNGEE. The CDR3 length is 16 residues. With 4 bases clipped from V and 0 bases from J, the junction kept 4 bases outside the gene matches. CDR3 bases: TGTGCCAGCAGCTTCCGACAGGGGGCCTCCTACAATGAGCAGTTCTTC. Its protein product is CASSFRQGASYNEQFF.

A single count supports this clone. The CDR3 protein is CASRNRGQSNQPQHF. The CDR3 DNA reads TGTGCCAGTAGGAACAGGGGGCAAAGCAATCAGCCCCAGCATTTT. The chain uses TRBV19 and TRBJ1-5; 9 bases agree with TRBD1. V shed 6 bases, J shed 1 base, and the junction held 4 bases outside the gene matches. The CDR3 has 15 amino acids. Germline CDR1 and CDR2: LNHDA and SQIVND (reference sequence).

The chain recombines TRBV7-9 with TRBJ2-2, with D perhaps matching TRBD1 (6 bases). This CDR3 comprises 13 residues. Germline CDR1 and CDR2: SEHNR and FQNEAQ (reference sequence). V lost 8 bases, J lost 4 bases, and 11 bases lay in between. The DNA of the CDR3 is TGTGCCAGCCAACTACAGGGCACCGGGGAGCTGTTTTTT. Translated: CASQLQGTGELFF.

This clone was found once. This rearrangement joins TRBV6-5 to TRBJ1-2; 11 bases match TRBD1. The ends lost 6 bases at V and 8 bases at J; junction bases unmatched: 5. The V gene's germline CDR1 is MNHEY and CDR2 SVGAGI. The CDR3 loop spans 13 amino acids. The CDR3 DNA follows: TGTGCCAGCAGGCGGGGACAGGGGGACGGCTACACCTTC. Residues: CASRRGQGDGYTF.

V and J are TRBV9 and TRBJ1-5; D is perhaps TRBD1 (5 bases). Germline CDR1 reads SGDLS; CDR2 reads YYNGEE. The CDR3 is 14 residues long. Trimming cost V 3 bases and J 5 bases, with 12 bases left between them. This CDR3 is CASSGGSSDQPQHF. The CDR3 coding sequence is TGTGCCAGCAGCGGGGGCAGTTCTGATCAGCCCCAGCATTTT. Supplemented by reference TRBV9 and TRBJ1-5, the full variable domain reads DSGVTQTPKHLITATGQRVTLRCSPRSGDLSVYWYQQSLDQGLQFLIQYYNGEERAKGNILERFSAQQFPDLHSELNLSSLELGDSALYFCASSGGSSDQPQHFGDGTRLSIL.

The chain is built from TRBV6-5 and TRBJ1-1; D possibly corresponds to TRBD1 (5 bases). V gave up 4 bases and J gave up 1 base, with 10 bases separating them. CDR1 and CDR2 from the germline V gene are MNHEY and SVGAGI. This CDR3 contains 14 residues. This CDR3 reads CASSWTRGNTEAFF. CDR3 sequence (DNA): TGTGCCAGCAGTTGGACACGAGGGAACACTGAAGCTTTCTTT.

The chain carries TRBV18 and TRBJ2-7, with a weak D call TRBD2 (6 bases). The V gene lost 3 bases and the J gene lost 5 bases, with 17 bases spanning the gap. Per the germline V gene, CDR1 is KGHSH and CDR2 is LQKENI. CDR3 size: 15 residues. The CDR3 protein is CASSPTGPPGDEQYF. CDR3 bases: TGTGCCAGCTCACCGACCGGGCCGCCGGGAGACGAGCAGTACTTC. The whole variable domain, filled in from reference TRBV18 and TRBJ2-7, reads NAGVMQNPRHLVRRRGQEARLRCSPMKGHSHVYWYRQLPEEGLKFMVYLQKENIIDESGMPKERFSAEFPKEGPSILRIQQVVRGDSAAYFCASSPTGPPGDEQYFGPGTRLTVT.

The CDR3, as DNA: TGTGCCAGCAGTTTTGAGGCCGGCGGAGGCTACGAGCAGTACTTC. Translation: CASSFEAGGGYEQYF. The J gene is TRBJ2-7, the V gene TRBV27; TRBD2 might be the D (5 bases). Looked up from germline, CDR1 is MNHEY and CDR2 is SMNVEV (reference sequence). The germline V and J ends were trimmed by 3 bases and 3 bases, with 15 bases remaining between them. The CDR3 totals 15 residues.

The V and J genes are TRBV6-6 and TRBJ2-3; 7 bases agree with TRBD2. This CDR3 is built from 12 residues. Germline V CDR1 and CDR2: MNHNY, SVGAGI (reference sequence). J was trimmed by 4 bases and V by 8 bases; bases with no gene match: 3. CDR3 amino acids: CASEGRADTQYF. The CDR3 region has the DNA TGTGCCAGCGAGGGGAGGGCAGATACGCAGTATTTT.

The chain joins TRBV11-2 to TRBJ2-5, with 8 positions matching TRBD2. CDR3 length: 15 amino acids. The V gene end was trimmed by 5 bases and the J gene end by 5 bases; junction bases not matched to a gene: 10. Germline values: CDR1 SGHAT, CDR2 FQNNGV. The CDR3 DNA sequence: TGTGCCAGCAGCCAAACTAGCGGCCGTTTCGAGACCCAGTACTTC. Translating it yields CASSQTSGRFETQYF.

The chain has TRBV14 and TRBJ2-7; the match to TRBD1 covers 8 bases. Unmatched junction bases numbered 5, after V lost 4 bases and J lost 3 bases. This CDR3 is 14 amino acids long. The germline V gene encodes CDR1 SGHDN and CDR2 FVKESK. The CDR3 DNA follows: TGTGCCAGCAGCCCACAGGGGGTAGACTACGAGCAGTACTTC. It is translated as CASSPQGVDYEQYF.

The V and J genes are TRBV28 and TRBJ2-7; the D gene is possibly TRBD2 (6 bases). The CDR3 extends over 15 amino acids. Germline V gives CDR1 MDHEN, CDR2 SYDVKM. V shed 6 bases and J shed 3 bases, with 18 bases lying between them. The CDR3 is CASSTPRDLLYEQYF. DNA for the CDR3: TGTGCCAGCAGCACCCCCCGGGACTTGCTCTACGAGCAGTACTTC. Variable domain in full (rest from reference TRBV28 and TRBJ2-7): DVKVTQSSRYLVKRTGEKVFLECVQDMDHENMFWYRQDPGLGLRLIYFSYDVKMKEKGDIPEGYSVSREKKERFSLILESASTNQTSMYLCASSTPRDLLYEQYFGPGTRLTVT.

The chain combines TRBV3-1 (or the pseudogene TRBV3-2) with TRBJ2-5; D remains ambiguous. The V gene's germline CDR1 is LGHDT and CDR2 YNNKEL (reference sequence). The length of the CDR3 is 14 residues. With 1 base removed from V and 0 bases from J, the gap between germline ends came to 6 bases. CDR3 nucleotides: TGTGCCAGCAGCCAAGTTCAGTACCAAGAGACCCAGTACTTC. Amino acids: CASSQVQYQETQYF.

This chain links TRBV4-2 with TRBJ2-7, with 10 bases identical to TRBD2. The CDR3 is 16 amino acids. The germline V gene has CDR1 LGHNA and CDR2 YNFKEQ. V lost 0 bases, J lost 2 bases, and 4 bases stayed unmatched. CDR3 loop: CASSQDILAGAYEQYF. CDR3 bases: TGTGCCAGCAGCCAAGATATTCTAGCGGGAGCCTACGAGCAGTACTTC.

The rearrangement uses TRBV28 and TRBJ1-6; D is possibly TRBD1 (5 bases). The length of the CDR3 is 14 residues. With 3 bases removed from V and 7 bases from J, the gap between germline ends came to 10 bases. The V gene's germline CDR1 is MDHEN and CDR2 SYDVKM. This chain's CDR3 is CASSFVGANSPLHF. CDR3 coding DNA: TGTGCCAGCAGTTTCGTAGGGGCCAATTCACCCCTCCACTTT. Complete variable domain (other parts from reference TRBV28 and TRBJ1-6): DVKVTQSSRYLVKRTGEKVFLECVQDMDHENMFWYRQDPGLGLRLIYFSYDVKMKEKGDIPEGYSVSREKKERFSLILESASTNQTSMYLCASSFVGANSPLHFGNGTRLTVT.

V is TRBV4-1 and J is TRBJ2-4, with 10 nucleotides matching TRBD1. V trimming: 3 bases; J trimming: 12 bases; junction bases outside the gene matches: 8. Germline V gene lookup returns CDR1 MGHRA and CDR2 YSYEKL. The CDR3 totals 14 residues. In nucleotides, the CDR3 is TGCGCCAGCAGCCACGAACGGACAGGGGGTGATCAGTACTTC. Residues: CASSHERTGGDQYF.

The chain carries TRBV3-1 (or the pseudogene TRBV3-2) and TRBJ2-5, with TRBD1 identical over 11 bases. Germline CDR1 LGHDT, CDR2 YNNKEL (reference sequence). The CDR3 has 15 residues. The junction had 4 bases not matched to a gene; V was cut back by 3 bases and J by 4 bases. The CDR3 here is CASSQAGTGGETQYF. The CDR3 region has the DNA TGTGCCAGCAGCCAGGCCGGGACAGGGGGAGAGACCCAGTACTTC.

CDR3 amino acids: CASSPGGSLNEQYF. The CDR3 nucleotides are TGTGCCAGCAGCCCCGGAGGGTCGCTGAACGAGCAGTACTTC. The chain is built from TRBV11-3 and TRBJ2-7; maybe TRBD2 (6 bases). Trimming cost V 5 bases and J 5 bases, with 16 bases left between them. Per germline, CDR1 SGHNT and CDR2 YENEEA. There are 14 residues in the CDR3.

This sequence joins TRBV4-3 and TRBJ1-3; no clear D. CDR3 length equals 15 residues. CDR1 LGHNA and CDR2 YSLEER come from the germline V gene. V shed 0 bases and J shed 0 bases, with 6 bases lying between them. CDR3 sequence (DNA): TGCGCCAGCAGCCAAGAGACTCTCTCTGGAAACACCATATATTTT. The encoded protein is CASSQETLSGNTIYF.

The chain employs TRBV6-5 and TRBJ1-3; D might be TRBD1 (5 bases). Germline values: CDR1 MNHEY, CDR2 SVGAGI. Trimming left V 2 bases short and J 7 bases short, with 9 bases between. This CDR3 is 13 amino acids long. Here the CDR3 DNA reads TGTGCCAGCAGTTACGGGCGGGGGAACACCATATATTTT. Residues: CASSYGRGNTIYF.

The rearrangement links TRBV18 to TRBJ2-7, with TRBD1 matching 7 bases. The CDR3 loop spans 11 amino acids. Germline CDR1 KGHSH, CDR2 LQKENI. V dropped 8 bases and J dropped 5; count of bases not matched to a gene: 3. In nucleotides, the CDR3 is TGTGCCAGCGCTCAGGGGGACGAGCAGTACTTC. Its protein product is CASAQGDEQYF.

The chain carries TRBV29-1 and TRBJ1-2, with 9 nucleotides matching TRBD1. Germline values: CDR1 SQVTM, CDR2 ANQGSEA. The trim removed 7 bases at V and 8 bases at J, leaving 8 bases unmatched. This CDR3 region has 12 residues. The CDR3 coding sequence is TGCAGCGCATCACAGGGGGCCGAAGGCTACACCTTC. This codes for CSASQGAEGYTF.

The genes are TRBV6-6 and TRBJ1-2; D may be TRBD1 (5 bases). Germline lookup yields CDR1 MNHNY and CDR2 SVGAGI (reference sequence). This CDR3 is built from 15 residues. V shed 6 bases and J shed 4 bases, with 18 bases lying between them. Here the CDR3 DNA reads TGTGCCAGCAGACCCGCCGGCGGGACCGGCTATGGCTACACCTTC. Its protein product is CASRPAGGTGYGYTF.